The rows below give T cell receptor beta chains drawn from one sample of a study of blood T cell repertoires in COVID-19. TCRdb keeps only in-frame clones here, not all; method: immunoSEQ multiplex PCR. The repertoire holds a few hundred thousand clones, 89% seen once, with around 13% in the top ten. Material for sequencing was peripheral blood. The receptors shown here come from a woman aged 60-75 years with acute or convalescent COVID-19. Both conserved end residues are part of each CDR3. Fields, in order: clone size, CDR3 length, D gene, V gene, J gene, CDR3 DNA, CDR3 protein. A D gene is named only where the DNA matches it firmly. Size is stated for part of the rows, as once, few or many counts, or as a class when the clone is expanded.

abundance: .
len: 16
d_gene: TRBD1
v_gene: TRBV15
j_gene: TRBJ2-2
CDR3nt: TGTGCCACCAGCCCCCGGACAGGGGTTAGCACCGGGGAGCTGTTTTTT
CDR3aa: CATSPRTGVSTGELFF

abundance: .
len: 12
d_gene: .
v_gene: TRBV5-1
j_gene: TRBJ2-3
CDR3nt: TGCGCCAGCAGCCCGTCTCCAGATACGCAGTATTTT
CDR3aa: CASSPSPDTQYF

abundance: .
len: 14
d_gene: .
v_gene: TRBV11-2
j_gene: TRBJ2-1
CDR3nt: TGTGCCAGCAGCTTAAGCGGGACAAACAATGAGCAGTTCTTC
CDR3aa: CASSLSGTNNEQFF

abundance: .
len: 12
d_gene: .
v_gene: TRBV6-6
j_gene: TRBJ1-5
CDR3nt: TGTGCCAGCAGTCCGCAGTGGCAGCCCCAGCATTTT
CDR3aa: CASSPQWQPQHF

abundance: .
len: 18
d_gene: TRBD2
v_gene: TRBV7-9
j_gene: TRBJ2-5
CDR3nt: TGTGCCAGCAGCCCTCCGACTAGCGGGTCCGCCTTCTCAGAGACCCAGTACTTC
CDR3aa: CASSPPTSGSAFSETQYF

abundance: .
len: 13
d_gene: TRBD1
v_gene: TRBV7-9
j_gene: TRBJ1-1
CDR3nt: TGTGCCAGCAGCACACAGGGGACCACTGAAGCTTTCTTT
CDR3aa: CASSTQGTTEAFF

abundance: .
len: 15
d_gene: .
v_gene: TRBV6-1
j_gene: TRBJ1-5
CDR3nt: TGTGCCAGCAGTGAAGCTGGGGCAGGGTTTCAGCCCCAGCATTTT
CDR3aa: CASSEAGAGFQPQHF

abundance: .
len: 17
d_gene: .
v_gene: TRBV7-2
j_gene: TRBJ2-4
CDR3nt: TGTGCCAGCAGCTGGGCCGGAGCAGGGCGAAGCAAAAACATTCAGTACTTC
CDR3aa: CASSWAGAGRSKNIQYF

abundance: .
len: 13
d_gene: .
v_gene: TRBV18
j_gene: TRBJ1-4
CDR3nt: TGTGCCAGCTCACAACTCAGGGGAGAAAAACTGTTTTTT
CDR3aa: CASSQLRGEKLFF

abundance: .
len: 14
d_gene: TRBD1
v_gene: TRBV2
j_gene: TRBJ1-4
CDR3nt: TGTGCCAGCAGTCGGGACAGCGGTAATGAAAAACTGTTTTTT
CDR3aa: CASSRDSGNEKLFF

abundance: .
len: 14
d_gene: TRBD2
v_gene: TRBV29-1
j_gene: TRBJ2-5
CDR3nt: TGCAGCGTTCTCAAGGGACTAGCGTCAGAGACCCAGTACTTC
CDR3aa: CSVLKGLASETQYF

abundance: .
len: 12
d_gene: .
v_gene: TRBV9
j_gene: TRBJ1-2
CDR3nt: TGTGCCAGCAGCGTCGAACACAGGGCTTCAGCCTTC
CDR3aa: CASSVEHRASAF

abundance: .
len: 15
d_gene: .
v_gene: TRBV5-8
j_gene: TRBJ1-3
CDR3nt: TGTGCCAGCAGCTTGAATCTCCTCTCTGGAAACACCATATATTTT
CDR3aa: CASSLNLLSGNTIYF

abundance: .
len: 14
d_gene: .
v_gene: TRBV5-1
j_gene: TRBJ1-6
CDR3nt: TGCGCCAGCAGCTTGTGGCAGGGTTCTTCACCCCTCCACTTT
CDR3aa: CASSLWQGSSPLHF

abundance: .
len: 13
d_gene: TRBD1
v_gene: TRBV7-8
j_gene: TRBJ1-2
CDR3nt: TGTGCCAGCAGCTTGGGACAGGGGTATGGCTACACCTTC
CDR3aa: CASSLGQGYGYTF

abundance: .
len: 17
d_gene: TRBD1
v_gene: TRBV5-6
j_gene: TRBJ1-1
CDR3nt: TGTGCCAGCAGCAGCACGGGACAGGGGGCCCTGAACACTGAAGCTTTCTTT
CDR3aa: CASSSTGQGALNTEAFF

abundance: .
len: 13
d_gene: .
v_gene: TRBV6-2/TRBV6-3
j_gene: TRBJ1-5
CDR3nt: TGTGCCAGCAGTTTGCTAAGCAATCAGCCCCAGCATTTT
CDR3aa: CASSLLSNQPQHF

abundance: .
len: 17
d_gene: TRBD1
v_gene: TRBV2
j_gene: TRBJ1-5
CDR3nt: TGTGCCAGCAGTACCCCCTCCGGGACAGGGGGTCGCCAGCCCCAGCATTTT
CDR3aa: CASSTPSGTGGRQPQHF

abundance: .
len: 15
d_gene: TRBD2
v_gene: TRBV5-4
j_gene: TRBJ2-1
CDR3nt: TGTGCCAGCAGCCGAACTAGCGGGAGTATGAATGAGCAGTTCTTC
CDR3aa: CASSRTSGSMNEQFF

abundance: .
len: 15
d_gene: TRBD1
v_gene: TRBV5-1
j_gene: TRBJ1-5
CDR3nt: TGCGCCAGCAGCGAAGGTCAGGGGGGCAATCAGCCCCAGCATTTT
CDR3aa: CASSEGQGGNQPQHF

abundance: once
len: 16
d_gene: .
v_gene: TRBV3-1/TRBV3-2
j_gene: TRBJ2-3
CDR3nt: TGTGCCAGCAGCCGATTGGCGGCCATGAGCACAGATACGCAGTATTTT
CDR3aa: CASSRLAAMSTDTQYF

abundance: .
len: 15
d_gene: .
v_gene: TRBV15
j_gene: TRBJ2-7
CDR3nt: TGTGCCACCAGCAGAGATCAATCCAGGACAGCCGAGCAGTACTTC
CDR3aa: CATSRDQSRTAEQYF

abundance: .
len: 14
d_gene: TRBD2
v_gene: TRBV2
j_gene: TRBJ2-7
CDR3nt: TGTGCCAGCAGCCTACTAGCGGGAGTGGGTATTCAGTACTTC
CDR3aa: CASSLLAGVGIQYF

abundance: .
len: 15
d_gene: .
v_gene: TRBV5-1
j_gene: TRBJ1-1
CDR3nt: TGCGCCAGCAGCCTACCAATGACAGGGAACACTGAAGCTTTCTTT
CDR3aa: CASSLPMTGNTEAFF

abundance: .
len: 14
d_gene: TRBD2
v_gene: TRBV5-4
j_gene: TRBJ2-5
CDR3nt: TGTGCCAGCAGCTTGGGACTAGCCCAAGAGACCCAGTACTTC
CDR3aa: CASSLGLAQETQYF

abundance: .
len: 15
d_gene: TRBD1
v_gene: TRBV5-4
j_gene: TRBJ2-7
CDR3nt: TGTGCCAGCAGTCTCCCGGGACAGGGGAATTACGAGCAGTACTTC
CDR3aa: CASSLPGQGNYEQYF

abundance: .
len: 15
d_gene: TRBD2
v_gene: TRBV27
j_gene: TRBJ2-3
CDR3nt: TGTGCCAGCACCCGACTAGCGGGCCCCACAGATACGCAGTATTTT
CDR3aa: CASTRLAGPTDTQYF